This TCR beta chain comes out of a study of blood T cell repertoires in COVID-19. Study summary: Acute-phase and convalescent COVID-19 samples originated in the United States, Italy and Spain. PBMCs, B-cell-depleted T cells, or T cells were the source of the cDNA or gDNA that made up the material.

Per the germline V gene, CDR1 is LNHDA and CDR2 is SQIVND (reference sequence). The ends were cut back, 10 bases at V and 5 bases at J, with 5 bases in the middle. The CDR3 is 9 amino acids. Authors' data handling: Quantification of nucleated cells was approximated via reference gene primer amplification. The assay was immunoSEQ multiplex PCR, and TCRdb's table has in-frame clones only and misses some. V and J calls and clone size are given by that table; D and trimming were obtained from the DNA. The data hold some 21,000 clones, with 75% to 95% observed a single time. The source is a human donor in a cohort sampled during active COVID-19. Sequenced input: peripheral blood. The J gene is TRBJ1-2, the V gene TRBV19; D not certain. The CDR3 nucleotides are TGTGCCATCGCGTATGGCTACACCTTC. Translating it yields CAIAYGYTF.